The subject of this entry is one T cell receptor (beta chain). Other DNA sequences in the sample encode the same CDR3. The entry originates in a study of blood T cell repertoires in COVID-19. Study context: PBMCs, B-cell-depleted T cells, or T cells provided the cDNA or gDNA that made up the material.

Germline values: CDR1 SNHLY, CDR2 FYNNEI. Trimming took 6 bases from V and 4 from J; bases not matched to a gene: 3. This CDR3 comprises 14 residues. Produced via immunoSEQ multiplex PCR; TCRdb's table is partial and in-frame only. Of about 290,000 clones in the sample, just under 90% were seen once. The sequenced sample consisted of peripheral blood. This TCR derives from a woman in her 30s with COVID-19, enrolled during active disease. The V call is TRBV2, the J call TRBJ1-2, with 12 bases that match TRBD1. This chain's CDR3 is CASRLGQGAYGYTF. In DNA, the CDR3 is TGTGCCAGCAGACTGGGACAGGGGGCCTATGGCTACACCTTC.